This T cell receptor beta chain was identified in a study of blood T cells in healthy people across ages (dated by TCRdb to the mid-2010s). A note on the overall study: In model experiments, template switching captured about one uniquely barcoded TCR beta cDNA molecule for every two T cells. To avoid experimental bias, donors of different ages were distributed randomly across sequencing lanes. To track age-related changes in TCR beta repertoire diversity, the study relied on deep sequencing normalized with unique cDNA molecular identifiers. Four age groups were formed from the donors: young (average 16 years), middle-aged (approximately 41), aged (approximately 60) and long-lived (more than 75). Two additional independent replicas of 1 million unique cDNA reads from the same blood draw were analyzed for two donors (one aged 18 to 30 and one aged 80 or older).

General conclusions and limits of the study: A strong correlation was found between observed TCR beta diversity and the percentage of naive T cells measured by flow cytometry. Donor CMV infection status was unknown, potentially confounding age-related changes in expanded clonotypes. Estimates of total diversity based on one million sequenced T cells were regarded as lower bounds and as underestimates. Since profiling was done on bulk unsorted PBMCs, naive and antigen-experienced compartments could not be conclusively compared. Compared with the aged group, more naive CD4+ T cells, fewer expanded clones and increased TCR diversity were shown by the long-lived group, suggesting age selection. As age increased, observed TCR beta diversity per million T cells dropped in a roughly linear way, and a significant reduction was already evident by age 40.

The donors were some 39 Caucasian individuals from Russia, aged roughly 6 to 100 years, who were systemically healthy. Each donor gave 8 to 10 milliliters of peripheral blood, drawn into EDTA-treated Vacutainer tubes. Ficoll-Paque density-gradient centrifugation was used to isolate PBMCs, with at least 7 million obtained per sample. Trizol reagent was used to extract total RNA from PBMCs, with at least 5 micrograms per sample. Naive CD45RAhigh/CD27high T cell percentages were measured by flow cytometry on a PBMC aliquot from every donor. Of note for this clonotype: Its antigen is unknown. Base qualities are not at hand, and no much larger clone is one base apart.

Libraries were prepared through 5' RACE. Sequencer: Illumina HiSeq 2500. A second roughly 7 to 12 cycle PCR used a sample-barcoded 5' primer and a J-beta primer mix. A unique molecular identifier was introduced onto each TCR beta cDNA molecule by a template-switch 5' adaptor carrying 12 random nucleotides. At least 2.5 million CDR3-containing paired-end reads were obtained from each sample. First-strand cDNA synthesis was performed from all RNA using the Mint cDNA synthesis kit, with priming by a TRBC-specific oligonucleotide. All cDNA was treated with uracil-DNA glycosylase and then went through a first 18-cycle PCR with the universal primers M1SS and BC2_uni_R. In the source study's methods: For normalization, 1 million high-quality reads were randomly selected from each sample, with every read carrying a distinct molecular identifier. Instead of being binned into consensus sequences, reads that shared molecular identifiers were thrown out. MiTCR, run with a Q25 quality threshold and the strictest error-elimination algorithm, handled CDR3 identification, clonotype clustering and error correction. A nonparametric unseen species model with Euler transformation was used to estimate a lower bound on total TCR beta diversity. TCRdb took the public reads, trimmed them with fastp at Q25, ran MiXCR for clone calling and kept in-frame beta chains. Identical CDR3 protein sequences are pooled into one entry, listed with their most common genes and DNA. The V and J calls shown here were made by TCRdb, not taken from the authors' results. Counted in this sample were about 1.1 million distinct CDR3 sequences; under 40% of them appeared once. The ten top clones hold around 14% of the sample.

Sequenced: blood. This receptor was identified in a man younger than 35 in good health.

The sequence in DNA is TGCGCCAGCAGCCGGGGACTCTACAATGAGCAGTACTTC. It translates to CASSRGLYNEQYF. This chain is built from TRBV4-1 and TRBJ2-7; D gene: possibly TRBD2, on 6 matching bases. The cysteine opens and the phenylalanine closes a CDR3 of 13 amino acids. The read is trimmed to its CDR3 DNA, 39 bases read in frame from base 1. Trimming at the junction amounts to 4 bases on V and 7 bases on J, and the germline ends lie 14 bases apart. Reading the germline V gene gives CDR1 MGHRA and CDR2 YSYEKL.